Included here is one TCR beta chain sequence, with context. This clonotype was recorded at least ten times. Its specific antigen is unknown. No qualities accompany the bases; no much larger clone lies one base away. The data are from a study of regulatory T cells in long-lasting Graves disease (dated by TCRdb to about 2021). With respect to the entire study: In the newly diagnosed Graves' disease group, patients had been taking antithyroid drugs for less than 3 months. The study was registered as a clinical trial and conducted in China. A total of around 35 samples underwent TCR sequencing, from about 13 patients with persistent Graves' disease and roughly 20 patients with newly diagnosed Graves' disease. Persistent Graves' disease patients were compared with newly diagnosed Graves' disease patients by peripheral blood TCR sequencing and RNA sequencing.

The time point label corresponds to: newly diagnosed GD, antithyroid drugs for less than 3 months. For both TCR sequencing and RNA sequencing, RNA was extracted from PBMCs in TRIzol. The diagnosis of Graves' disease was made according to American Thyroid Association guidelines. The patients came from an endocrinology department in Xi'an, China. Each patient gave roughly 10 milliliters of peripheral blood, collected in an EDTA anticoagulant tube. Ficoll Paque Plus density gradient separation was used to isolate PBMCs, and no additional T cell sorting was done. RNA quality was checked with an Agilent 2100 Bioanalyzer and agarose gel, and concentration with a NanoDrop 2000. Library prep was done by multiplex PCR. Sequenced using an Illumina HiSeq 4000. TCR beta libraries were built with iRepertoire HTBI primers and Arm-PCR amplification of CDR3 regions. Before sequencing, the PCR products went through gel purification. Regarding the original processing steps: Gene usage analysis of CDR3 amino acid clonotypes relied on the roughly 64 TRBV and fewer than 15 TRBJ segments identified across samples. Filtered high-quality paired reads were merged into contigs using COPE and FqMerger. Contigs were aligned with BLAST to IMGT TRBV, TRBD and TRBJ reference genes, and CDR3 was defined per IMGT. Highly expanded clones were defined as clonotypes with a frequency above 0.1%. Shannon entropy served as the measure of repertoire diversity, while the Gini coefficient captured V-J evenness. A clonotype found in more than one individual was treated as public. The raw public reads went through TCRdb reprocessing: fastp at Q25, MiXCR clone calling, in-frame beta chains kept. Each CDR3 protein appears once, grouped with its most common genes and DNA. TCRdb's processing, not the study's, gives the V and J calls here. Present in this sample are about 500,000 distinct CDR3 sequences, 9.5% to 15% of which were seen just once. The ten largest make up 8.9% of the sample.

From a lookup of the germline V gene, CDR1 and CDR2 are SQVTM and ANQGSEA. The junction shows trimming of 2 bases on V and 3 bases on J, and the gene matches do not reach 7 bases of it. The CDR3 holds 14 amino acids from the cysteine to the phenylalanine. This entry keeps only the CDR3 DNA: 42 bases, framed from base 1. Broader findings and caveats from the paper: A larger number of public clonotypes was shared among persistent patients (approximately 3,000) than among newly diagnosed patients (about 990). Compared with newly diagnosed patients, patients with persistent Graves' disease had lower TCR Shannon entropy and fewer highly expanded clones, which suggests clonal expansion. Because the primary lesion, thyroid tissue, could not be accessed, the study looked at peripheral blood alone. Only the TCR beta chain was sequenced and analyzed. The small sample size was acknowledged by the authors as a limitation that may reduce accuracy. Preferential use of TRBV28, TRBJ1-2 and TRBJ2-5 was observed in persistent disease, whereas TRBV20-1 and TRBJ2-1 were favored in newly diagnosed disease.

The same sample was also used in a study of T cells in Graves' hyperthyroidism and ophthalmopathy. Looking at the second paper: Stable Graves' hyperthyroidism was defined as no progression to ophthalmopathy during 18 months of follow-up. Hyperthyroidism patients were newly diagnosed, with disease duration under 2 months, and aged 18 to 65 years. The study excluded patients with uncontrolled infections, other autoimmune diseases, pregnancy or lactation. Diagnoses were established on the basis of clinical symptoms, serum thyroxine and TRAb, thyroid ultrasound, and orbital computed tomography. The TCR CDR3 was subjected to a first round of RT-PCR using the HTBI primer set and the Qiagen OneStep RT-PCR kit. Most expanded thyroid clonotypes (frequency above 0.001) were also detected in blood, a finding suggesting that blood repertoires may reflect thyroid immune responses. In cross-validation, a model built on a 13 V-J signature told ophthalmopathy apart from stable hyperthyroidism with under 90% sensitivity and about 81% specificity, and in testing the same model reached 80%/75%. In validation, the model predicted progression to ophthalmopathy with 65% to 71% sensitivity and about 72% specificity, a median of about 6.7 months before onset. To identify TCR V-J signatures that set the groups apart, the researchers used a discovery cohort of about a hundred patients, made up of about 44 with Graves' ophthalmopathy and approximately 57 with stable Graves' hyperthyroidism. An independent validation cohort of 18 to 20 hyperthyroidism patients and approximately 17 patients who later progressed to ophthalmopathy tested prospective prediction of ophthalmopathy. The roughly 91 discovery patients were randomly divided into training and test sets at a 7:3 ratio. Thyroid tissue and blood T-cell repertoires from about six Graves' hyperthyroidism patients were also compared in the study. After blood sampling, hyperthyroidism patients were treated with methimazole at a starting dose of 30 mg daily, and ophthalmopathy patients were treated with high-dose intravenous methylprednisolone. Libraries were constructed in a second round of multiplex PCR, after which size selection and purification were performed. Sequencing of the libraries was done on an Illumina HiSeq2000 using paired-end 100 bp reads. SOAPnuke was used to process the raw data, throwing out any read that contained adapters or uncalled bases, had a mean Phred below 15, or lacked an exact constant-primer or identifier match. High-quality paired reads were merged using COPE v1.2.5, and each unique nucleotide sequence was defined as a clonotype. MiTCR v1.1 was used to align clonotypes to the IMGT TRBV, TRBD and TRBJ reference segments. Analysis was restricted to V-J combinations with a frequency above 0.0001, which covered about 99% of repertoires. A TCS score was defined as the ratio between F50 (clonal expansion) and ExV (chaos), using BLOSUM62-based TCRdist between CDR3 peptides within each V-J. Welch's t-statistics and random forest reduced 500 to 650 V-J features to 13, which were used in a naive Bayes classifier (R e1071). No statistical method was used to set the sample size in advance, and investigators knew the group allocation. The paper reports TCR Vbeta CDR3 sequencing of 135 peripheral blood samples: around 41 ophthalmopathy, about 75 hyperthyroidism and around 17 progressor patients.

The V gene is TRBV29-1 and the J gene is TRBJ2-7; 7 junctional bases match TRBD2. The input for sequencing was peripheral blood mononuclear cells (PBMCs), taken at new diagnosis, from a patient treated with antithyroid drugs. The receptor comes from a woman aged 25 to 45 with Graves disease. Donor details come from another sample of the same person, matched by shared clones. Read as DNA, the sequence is TGCAGCGTTGAACTGGGCGGGAGCCTCTACGAGCAGTACTTC. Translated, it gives CSVELGGSLYEQYF.